These 2 T cell receptor beta chains were all obtained from the same sample, sequenced in a study of naive and memory T cell subsets. Study-level results: Naive repertoires, especially CD8, held a few larger clonotypes, possibly memory cells re-expressing CD45RA.

These receptors have no identified antigens. Both TRBC1 and TRBC2 were covered by a beta constant-region primer of two equimolar oligonucleotides. Nested alpha and beta constant-region primers with the SP2 primer drove four PCR rounds on ligated cDNA. TCRdb itself ran the UMI-ligation and nested PCR reads through MiXCR, one entry per CDR3 protein. The sample yields 150,000 or so distinct CDR3 sequences, approximately 22% seen once. Input material: naive CD4+ T cells from blood. The receptor source for this set is a human donor in good health.

The genes are TRBV28 and TRBJ2-7, with 7 bases fitting TRBD2. Per the germline V gene, CDR1 is MDHEN and CDR2 is SYDVKM. Trimming took 6 bases from V and 6 from J; bases not matched to a gene: 8. This CDR3 contains 13 residues. CDR3 region: CASRPGLVGEQYF. Written as DNA, the CDR3 is TGTGCCAGCAGACCTGGACTAGTCGGCGAGCAGTACTTC. The variable domain in full, with the rest retrieved from reference TRBV28 and TRBJ2-7, is DVKVTQSSRYLVKRTGEKVFLECVQDMDHENMFWYRQDPGLGLRLIYFSYDVKMKEKGDIPEGYSVSREKKERFSLILESASTNQTSMYLCASRPGLVGEQYFGPGTRLTVT.

This clonotype was observed a handful of times. The CDR3 coding sequence is TGCAGCGCCAAAGGGTTTAACGAGCAGTTCTTC. It translates to CSAKGFNEQFF. The chain recombines TRBV29-1 with TRBJ2-1, with D unclear. This CDR3 is built from 11 residues. Trimming left V 7 bases short and J 10 bases short, with 14 bases between. CDR1 is SQVTM, CDR2 ANQGSEA, per germline.